This record concerns one TCR beta chain sequence. The antigen is unknown. Germline V gene sequence: CDR1 LNHDA, CDR2 SQIVND (reference sequence). The V gene end was trimmed by 5 bases and the J gene end by 3 bases; junction bases not matched to a gene: 5. The CDR3 is 15 residues long. This PCR relied on a set of 60 Vbeta primers and 13 Jbeta primers. As handled by the study authors: A later analysis counted 70 million to 85 million unique TCR beta chains, some 12 million shared. Assay used: immunoSEQ multiplex PCR; TCRdb lists only in-frame clones, some missing. V, J and clone size reflect that table, while D and trimming were determined from the DNA. The top ten clones hold less than 15% of a sample with some 150,000 clones, roughly 76% of them seen once. The data belong to a study of cytomegalovirus exposure and HLA in healthy donors. The study's findings and limits: Some public TCRs appeared in many individuals, while most sequences were rare. Earlier results showed most TCR beta V segments being productive about 87% or about 30% of the time. Being indistinguishable, some V segments were excluded, TRBV6-2 and TRBV6-3 among them.

Sequenced: PBMCs. This clonotype was sampled from a woman in her 50s in good health and CMV-seronegative. The chain couples TRBV19 to TRBJ2-7; 12 positions agree with TRBD1. The CDR3 bases are TGTGCCAGTAGTCCTGGGACAGGGGGCGGCTACGAGCAGTACTTC. Its protein product is CASSPGTGGGYEQYF. The whole variable domain, filled in from reference TRBV19 and TRBJ2-7, reads DGGITQSPKYLFRKEGQNVTLSCEQNLNHDAMYWYRQDPGQGLRLIYYSQIVNDFQKGDIAEGYSVSREKKESFPLTVTSAQKNPTAFYLCASSPGTGGGYEQYFGPGTRLTVT.